Presented here are 5 T cell receptor beta chains from one specimen sequenced in a study of T cells after yellow fever vaccination. TCRdb analysed the 5' RACE reads with MiXCR anew, one entry per CDR3 protein. The sample has some 150,000 distinct CDR3 sequences, approximately 9.9% seen once. Sequenced material: CD8+ T cells sorted from PBMCs, taken 15 days after the yellow fever booster vaccination. These receptors came from a man aged 18 to 30 who received the YFV17D yellow fever vaccine.

The chain combines TRBV27 with TRBJ2-7, with 11 positions matching TRBD1. CDR3 length equals 16 residues. V was pared by 2 bases and J by 2 bases, with 5 bases of the junction left unmatched. CDR1 is MNHEY, CDR2 SMNVEV, per germline (reference sequence). The CDR3 protein is CASSLGPGQGAYEQYF. CDR3 sequence (DNA): TGTGCCAGCAGTTTAGGACCGGGACAGGGGGCCTACGAGCAGTACTTC.

The table lists this clonotype with many counts. V usage is TRBV20-1 and J usage is TRBJ2-1, with no clear D. Germline-derived CDR1 and CDR2 are DFQATT and SNEGSKA (reference sequence). There are 11 residues in the CDR3. Trimming pared 6 bases from V and 9 bases from J, leaving 12 bases between. CDR3 DNA sequence: TGCAGTGCCCCATCCCCGAGTGAGCAGTTCTTC. Translated, it gives CSAPSPSEQFF.

On this clonotype itself: A single base separates this from a much larger clone, so it may be a read error. V is TRBV27 and J is TRBJ2-2; D is uncertain. This CDR3 has 13 residues. The germline CDR1 and CDR2 sequences are MNHEY and SMNVEV (reference sequence). CDR3 loop: CASMAENSGELFF. The DNA for the CDR3 is TGTGCCAGCATGGCAGAGAACTCCGGGGAGCTGTTTTTT.

This chain links TRBV7-6 with TRBJ2-3, with unresolved D. CDR1 is SGHVS, CDR2 FNYEAQ, per germline. The CDR3 runs to 14 residues. Trimming stripped 3 bases from V and 0 bases from J, with 7 bases between. Here the CDR3 reads CASSLDASTDTQYF. CDR3 bases: TGTGCCAGCAGCTTGGACGCGAGCACAGATACGCAGTATTTT.

V gene TRBV20-1 combines with J gene TRBJ2-6, with D possibly TRBD1 on 5 matching bases. The CDR3 is 14 amino acids. From germline, CDR1 is DFQATT and CDR2 SNEGSKA (reference sequence). Trimming removed 8 bases from V and 4 bases from J, with 15 bases in between. This chain's CDR3 is CSLSRVSGANVLTF. The CDR3 DNA reads as TGCAGTCTTTCCAGGGTATCGGGGGCCAACGTCCTGACTTTC.